This TCR beta chain emerged from a study of blood T cell repertoires in COVID-19 (dated by TCRdb to about 2020). Background on the whole study: Collaborator samples came from the United States, Italy and Spain and covered acute and convalescent phases of COVID-19. A freely available public database, intended as a resource for researchers studying the immune response to SARS-CoV-2, is where the repertoires were released. Where HLA class I and class II types were available, the types were taken from metadata supplied by the sample provider, not from assay-based typing. The sample metadata nearly always contained a de-identified subject ID, COVID-19 status, age in years and sex. Subjects who had been exposed to COVID-19, were actively infected with it, or had recovered from it provided the deeply sampled blood TCRbeta repertoires that made up the dataset. The prospective study material was composed of cDNA or gDNA derived from T cells, B-cell-depleted T cells, or PBMCs. The samples were drawn from the first 160 participants of the ongoing ImmuneRACE study and from some 1,300 subjects provided by 6 global collaborators. What the study reported, not specific to this receptor: The amount of clinical and demographic metadata varied by source and participant and was provided uncurated.

TCRbeta CDR3 regions were amplified from genomic DNA using the immunoSEQ Assay, a bias-controlled multiplex PCR. In the paper's pipeline: The number of nucleated cells in each sample was estimated by amplification of reference gene primers within the assay. To quantify the absolute abundance of each unique TCRbeta CDR3 rearrangement, sequence reads were collapsed and filtered. For each sample, productive Simpson clonality was calculated as the square root of Simpson's diversity index across productive rearrangements. Held by TCRdb, this immuneACCESS table contains in-frame sequences only and omits some clones. Under half of the omission traces to an unresolved V gene where checked; the cause of the rest is unknown. For V, J and clone size, that table is used; D and trimming come from the DNA. A total of around 50,000 clones appear in this sample, around 83% of them only once. In total, the top ten clones hold 7.6% of the sample.

Points on this clone: Which antigen it targets is not known. It has no much larger one-base neighbor in the sample; base qualities were not kept.

The germline V gene gives CDR1 as SNHLY and CDR2 as FYNNEI. Trimming leaves V shorter by 3 bases and J shorter by 1 base, with the junction holding 1 base beyond the gene matches. From cysteine to phenylalanine, the CDR3 is 14 amino acids long. Of all the DNA, just the CDR3 is kept, 42 bases in frame from base 1. Collaborating institutions collected whole blood in K2EDTA tubes following their own protocols. For TCRbeta analysis, collaborators shipped samples in one of three forms: frozen whole blood, isolated PBMCs, or DNA extracted from either of those sample types. The sequenced sample consisted of peripheral blood. The V and J segments used are TRBV2 and TRBJ2-3; 7 of the junction bases match TRBD2. The source is a human donor in a cohort sampled during active COVID-19. The CDR3 corresponds to CASSDLAGTDTQYF. The DNA sequence is TGTGCCAGCAGTGACCTAGCGGGCACAGATACGCAGTATTTT.